The T cell receptor beta chain under discussion was sequenced for a study of CD8 T cells in ankylosing spondylitis. This clonotype was counted at least ten times. Each CDR3 protein gets one entry after TCRdb re-called the 5' RACE reads with MiXCR. The sample has about 13,000 distinct CDR3 sequences; about 2.7% are singletons. The receptor's source is a male donor with ankylosing spondylitis or in good health (not recorded which). Source material: blood, either unsorted or a sorted T cell fraction (not recorded which).

CDR3 protein: CASSPTPEGQPQHF. In nucleotides, the CDR3 is TGTGCCAGCAGCCCAACCCCGGAAGGGCAGCCCCAGCATTTT. This chain connects TRBV9 to TRBJ1-5; no clear D. Trimming pared 4 bases from V and 7 bases from J, leaving 15 bases between. CDR1 SGDLS and CDR2 YYNGEE come from the germline V gene. The CDR3 extends over 14 amino acids.